These T cell receptor beta chains were read from a single sample in a study of T cell repertoires in cytomegalovirus infection. TCRdb reprocessed the reads via MiXCR and lists one record per CDR3 protein. The sample has about 830,000 distinct CDR3 sequences, less than 35% seen once. These receptors are not linked to any known antigen. Material: cultured CD8+ T cells from PBMCs, obtained from culture after CMV antigen stimulation. All receptors come from a human donor in good health (CMV status not recorded). Some clones in this sample may be carry-over from other donors' samples. Both conserved end residues are trimmed from each CDR3. The order of the fields is CDR3 protein, V gene, J gene.

CDR3aa: ASSFDGTGGYT
v_gene: TRBV7-6
j_gene: TRBJ1-2

CDR3aa: ASSASGGDNEQF
v_gene: TRBV6-1
j_gene: TRBJ2-1

CDR3aa: ASSHPRQGGDYGYT
v_gene: TRBV4-2
j_gene: TRBJ1-2

CDR3aa: ASSNIVIKLNTEAF
v_gene: TRBV6-6
j_gene: TRBJ1-1

CDR3aa: ISVSEAQLAGVYNEQF
v_gene: TRBV7-5
j_gene: TRBJ2-1

CDR3aa: ATSSFSGWETQY
v_gene: TRBV15
j_gene: TRBJ2-5

CDR3aa: ASSFRQPPSTDTQY
v_gene: TRBV12-3/TRBV12-4
j_gene: TRBJ2-3

CDR3aa: AISNPRLAGGAGELF
v_gene: TRBV5-4
j_gene: TRBJ2-2

CDR3aa: ASSPIGSPYEQY
v_gene: TRBV7-9
j_gene: TRBJ2-7

CDR3aa: ASRTETGTLTAQY
v_gene: TRBV27
j_gene: TRBJ2-5

CDR3aa: ASSMQPGGQQY
v_gene: TRBV19
j_gene: TRBJ2-7

CDR3aa: ASSRFDTGGTDTQH
v_gene: TRBV4-1
j_gene: -

CDR3aa: ASSYGVDYGYT
v_gene: TRBV6-2/TRBV6-3
j_gene: TRBJ1-2

CDR3aa: ASSPEGGRFAEAF
v_gene: TRBV7-6
j_gene: TRBJ1-1

CDR3aa: ASSLEVGQINSPLH
v_gene: TRBV5-4
j_gene: TRBJ1-6

CDR3aa: ASSEYRRGTEAY
v_gene: TRBV6-1
j_gene: TRBJ1-1

CDR3aa: ASSYPRGGPNTGELF
v_gene: TRBV2
j_gene: TRBJ2-2

CDR3aa: ASSITGGAYTEAF
v_gene: TRBV12-3/TRBV12-4
j_gene: TRBJ1-1

CDR3aa: ASSGTIYEQY
v_gene: TRBV19
j_gene: TRBJ2-7

CDR3aa: ASSPKATGGNYGYT
v_gene: TRBV14
j_gene: TRBJ1-2

CDR3aa: ASSEFLGSRSYEQY
v_gene: TRBV10-1
j_gene: TRBJ2-7

CDR3aa: ASSLLGRTFNQPQH
v_gene: TRBV6-2/TRBV6-3
j_gene: TRBJ1-5

CDR3aa: ASSTSYSNQPQH
v_gene: TRBV27
j_gene: TRBJ1-5

CDR3aa: ASSLGVILAAQETQY
v_gene: TRBV7-2
j_gene: TRBJ2-5